The 12 T cell receptor beta chains below all came from one sample that was sequenced in a study of CD8 T cells in ankylosing spondylitis. TCRdb re-called the 5' RACE reads through MiXCR, storing one row per CDR3 protein. The sample carries approximately 540,000 distinct CDR3 sequences, about an eighth recorded once. The antigens of these receptors remain unknown. General observations from the study: Seemingly characteristic of ankylosing spondylitis blood was a TCR beta motif consisting of eight highly homologous variants.

Specimen: blood, either unsorted or a sorted T cell fraction (not recorded which). The receptors derive from a male donor with ankylosing spondylitis.

This clonotype has more than one count but fewer than ten. The V call is TRBV29-1, the J call TRBJ1-3; D gene uncertain. Germline-derived CDR1 and CDR2 are SQVTM and ANQGSEA. The length of the CDR3 is 14 residues. Trimming took 3 bases from V and 0 from J, leaving 9 bases between them. CDR3 sequence reads: CSVEDRRSGNTIYF. CDR3 nucleotides: TGCAGCGTTGAGGATCGGCGCTCTGGAAACACCATATATTTT.

The rearrangement joins TRBV6-1 to TRBJ1-5; D uncertain. This CDR3 is built from 15 residues. Trimming removed 6 bases from V and 3 bases from J, with 15 bases in between. Germline assignment: CDR1 MNHNS and CDR2 SASEGT. The CDR3 reads CASSLTHYTNQPQHF. The CDR3 DNA follows: TGTGCCAGCAGCTTGACCCACTATACCAATCAGCCCCAGCATTTT.

In this sample, this clonotype turned up a few times. The chain carries TRBV7-2 and TRBJ2-6; no clear D gene. Germline-derived CDR1 and CDR2 are SGHTA and FQGNSA. Trimming stripped 10 bases from V and 1 base from J, with 11 bases between. The CDR3 loop spans 14 amino acids. The CDR3 sequence: CATAPDSGANVLTF. CDR3 DNA sequence: TGTGCCACCGCGCCCGATTCTGGGGCCAACGTCCTGACTTTC.

This clonotype was recorded a few times. This chain links TRBV27 with TRBJ2-7, with a possible D match to TRBD2 (5 bases). The CDR3 has 16 amino acids. Per the germline V gene, CDR1 is MNHEY and CDR2 is SMNVEV (reference sequence). V lost 3 bases and J lost 3, with 18 bases in between. CDR3 nucleotide sequence: TGTGCCAGCAGTTTCTCAACCGGGATTCTTAACTACGAGCAGTACTTC. Protein product: CASSFSTGILNYEQYF.

This clonotype was counted many times. The rearrangement uses TRBV7-2 and TRBJ1-6; no firm D call. Germline loops: CDR1 SGHTA, CDR2 FQGNSA. The CDR3 extends over 14 amino acids. Trimming left V 0 bases short and J 7 bases short, with 7 bases between. For the CDR3, the DNA is TGTGCCAGCAGCTTAGCGGGCCCGAATTCACCCCTCCACTTT. It translates to CASSLAGPNSPLHF.

This clonotype was recorded at least ten times. This chain uses TRBV10-2 with TRBJ2-7; D is unresolved. CDR1 and CDR2 (germline): WSHSY, SAAADI. This CDR3 has 14 amino acids. Trimming took 2 bases from V and 1 from J, leaving 9 bases between them. CDR3 coding DNA: TGCGCCAGCAGTGAGGAGGAGCGATCCTACGAGCAGTACTTC. This sequence encodes CASSEEERSYEQYF.

This clonotype has just a few counts. The chain couples TRBV9 to TRBJ2-6; D is uncertain. This CDR3 is built from 13 residues. Trimming removed 3 bases from V and 6 bases from J, with 7 bases in between. Germline V CDR1 and CDR2: SGDLS, YYNGEE. This CDR3 reads CASSALSANVLTF. The CDR3 nucleotides are TGTGCCAGCAGCGCCTTGTCGGCCAACGTCCTGACTTTC.

V gene TRBV20-1 combines with J gene TRBJ2-1; 12 bases agree with TRBD2. Germline trimming cut 6 bases from V and 7 bases from J; bases unmatched to any gene: 4. There are 13 residues in the CDR3. CDR1 DFQATT and CDR2 SNEGSKA come from the germline V gene (reference sequence). Here the CDR3 reads CSAPSGRANEQFF. As DNA, the CDR3 is TGCAGTGCCCCTAGCGGGAGGGCAAATGAGCAGTTCTTC.

CDR3 protein: CAISGDSGEQFF. The CDR3, as DNA: TGTGCCATCAGTGGGGACAGTGGTGAGCAGTTCTTC. V usage is TRBV10-3 and J usage is TRBJ2-1; 7 bases fit TRBD1. Unmatched junction bases numbered 3, after V lost 4 bases and J lost 9 bases. Germline V gives CDR1 ENHRY, CDR2 SYGVKD. The CDR3 totals 12 residues.

The chain employs TRBV20-1 and TRBJ1-6; D not certain. Germline lookup yields CDR1 DFQATT and CDR2 SNEGSKA (reference sequence). With 5 bases removed from V and 14 bases from J, the gap between germline ends came to 22 bases. This CDR3 comprises 14 residues. The CDR3 sequence is CSASPRSTAGALHF. CDR3 bases: TGCAGTGCTTCCCCAAGGTCGACCGCCGGGGCCCTCCACTTT.

The V and J genes are TRBV12-3 or TRBV12-4 and TRBJ1-6; D is undetermined. The CDR3 covers 14 residues. V lost 5 bases and J lost 4, with 9 bases in between. The CDR3 DNA sequence: TGTGCCAGCAGTCGTGAAGCTTATAATTCACCCCTCCACTTT. It is translated as CASSREAYNSPLHF.

The chain carries TRBV27 and TRBJ2-3; D not resolved. Germline V gene lookup returns CDR1 MNHEY and CDR2 SMNVEV (reference sequence). V lost 3 bases to trimming and J lost 3 bases, with 7 bases between them. This CDR3 contains 13 residues. The CDR3 region has the DNA TGTGCCAGCAGTTTGCGCCGGACAGATACGCAGTATTTT. Its protein product is CASSLRRTDTQYF.